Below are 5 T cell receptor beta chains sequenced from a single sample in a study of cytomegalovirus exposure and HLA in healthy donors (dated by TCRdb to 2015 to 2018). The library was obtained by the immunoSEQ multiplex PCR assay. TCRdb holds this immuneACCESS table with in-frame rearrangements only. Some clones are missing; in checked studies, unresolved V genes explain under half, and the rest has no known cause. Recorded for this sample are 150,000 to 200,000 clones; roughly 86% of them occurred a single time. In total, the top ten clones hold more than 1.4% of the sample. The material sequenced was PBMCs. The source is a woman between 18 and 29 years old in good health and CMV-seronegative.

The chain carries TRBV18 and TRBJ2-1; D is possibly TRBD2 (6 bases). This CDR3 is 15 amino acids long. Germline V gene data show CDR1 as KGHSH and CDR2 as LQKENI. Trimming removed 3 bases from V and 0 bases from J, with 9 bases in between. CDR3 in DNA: TGTGCCAGCTCACCCCGGGGGAGCTCCTACAATGAGCAGTTCTTC. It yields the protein CASSPRGSSYNEQFF.

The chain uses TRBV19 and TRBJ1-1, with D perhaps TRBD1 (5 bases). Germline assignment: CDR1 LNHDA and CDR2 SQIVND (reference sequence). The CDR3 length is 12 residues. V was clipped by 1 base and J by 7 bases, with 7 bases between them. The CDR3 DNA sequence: TGTGCCAGTAGTATAGGGACAATTGAAGCTTTCTTT. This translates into CASSIGTIEAFF.

The chain's CDR3 is CASSRGDGGTYEQYF. The DNA of the CDR3 is TGTGCCAGTAGTCGAGGGGATGGGGGCACCTACGAGCAGTACTTC. This chain connects TRBV19 to TRBJ2-7; a weak D match, TRBD1 (6 bases). Germline V lookup: CDR1 LNHDA, CDR2 SQIVND (reference sequence). The CDR3 totals 15 residues. V was pared by 5 bases and J by 2 bases, with 16 bases between.

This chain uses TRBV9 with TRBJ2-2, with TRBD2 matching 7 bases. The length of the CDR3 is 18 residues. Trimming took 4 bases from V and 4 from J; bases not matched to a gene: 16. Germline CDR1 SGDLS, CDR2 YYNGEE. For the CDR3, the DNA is TGTGCCAGCAGCCCAAGGGGAGGGCGCGGGCGCTCCACCGGGGAGCTGTTTTTT. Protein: CASSPRGGRGRSTGELFF.

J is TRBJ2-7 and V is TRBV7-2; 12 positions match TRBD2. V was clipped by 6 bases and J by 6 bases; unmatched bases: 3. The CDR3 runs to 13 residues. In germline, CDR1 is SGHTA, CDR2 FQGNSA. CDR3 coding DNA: TGTGCCAGCAGGACTAGCGGGAGTGGCGAGCAGTACTTC. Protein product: CASRTSGSGEQYF.